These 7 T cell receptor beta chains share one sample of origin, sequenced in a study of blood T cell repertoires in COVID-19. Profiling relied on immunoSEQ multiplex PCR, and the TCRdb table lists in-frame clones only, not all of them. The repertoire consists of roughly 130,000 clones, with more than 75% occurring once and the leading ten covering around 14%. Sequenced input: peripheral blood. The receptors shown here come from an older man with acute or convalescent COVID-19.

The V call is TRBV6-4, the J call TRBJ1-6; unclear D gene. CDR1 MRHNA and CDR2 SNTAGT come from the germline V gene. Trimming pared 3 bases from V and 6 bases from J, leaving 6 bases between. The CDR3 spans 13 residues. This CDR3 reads CASSEGSNSPLHF. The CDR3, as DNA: TGTGCCAGCAGTGAGGGCTCTAATTCACCCCTCCACTTT.

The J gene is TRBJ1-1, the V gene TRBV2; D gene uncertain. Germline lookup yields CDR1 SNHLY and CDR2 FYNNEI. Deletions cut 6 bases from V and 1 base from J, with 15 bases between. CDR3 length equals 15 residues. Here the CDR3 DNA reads TGTGCCAGCAGCGCCCCCCCCAGGCCGAACACTGAAGCTTTCTTT. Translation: CASSAPPRPNTEAFF.

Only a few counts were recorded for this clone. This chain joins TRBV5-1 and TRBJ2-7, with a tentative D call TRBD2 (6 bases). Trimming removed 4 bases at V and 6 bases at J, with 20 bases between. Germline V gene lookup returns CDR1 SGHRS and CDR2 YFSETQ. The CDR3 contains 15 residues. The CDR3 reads CASSPPGGLRFEQYF. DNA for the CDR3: TGCGCCAGCAGCCCCCCAGGAGGGTTAAGGTTCGAGCAGTACTTC.

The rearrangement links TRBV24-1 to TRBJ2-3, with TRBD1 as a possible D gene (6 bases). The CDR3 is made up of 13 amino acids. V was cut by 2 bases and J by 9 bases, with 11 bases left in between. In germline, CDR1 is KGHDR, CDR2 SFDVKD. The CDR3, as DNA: TGTGCCACCAGTGATTCAGGGGCGGGCACGCAGTATTTT. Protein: CATSDSGAGTQYF.

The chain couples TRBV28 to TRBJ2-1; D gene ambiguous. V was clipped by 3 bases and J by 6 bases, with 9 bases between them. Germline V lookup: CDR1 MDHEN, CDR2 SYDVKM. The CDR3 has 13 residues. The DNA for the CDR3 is TGTGCCAGCAGTTTTATACTACTCAATGAGCAGTTCTTC. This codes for CASSFILLNEQFF.

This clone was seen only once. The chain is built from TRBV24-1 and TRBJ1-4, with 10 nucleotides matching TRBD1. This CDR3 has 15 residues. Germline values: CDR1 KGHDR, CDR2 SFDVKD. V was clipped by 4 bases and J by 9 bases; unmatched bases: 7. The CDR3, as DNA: TGTGCCACCAGTGAATCCGGGACAGGGGCGAAAAAACTGTTTTTT. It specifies CATSESGTGAKKLFF.

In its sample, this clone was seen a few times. The CDR3 DNA reads TGTGCCAGCAGCCCCCGACTATCATCTAGCACAGATACGCAGTATTTT. It encodes CASSPRLSSSTDTQYF. This rearrangement joins TRBV7-8 to TRBJ2-3, with a tentative D call TRBD2 (5 bases). The CDR3 spans 16 residues. Per the germline V gene, CDR1 is SGHVS and CDR2 is FQNEAQ. The V end was cut by 5 bases, the J end by 0 bases, with 15 bases between.